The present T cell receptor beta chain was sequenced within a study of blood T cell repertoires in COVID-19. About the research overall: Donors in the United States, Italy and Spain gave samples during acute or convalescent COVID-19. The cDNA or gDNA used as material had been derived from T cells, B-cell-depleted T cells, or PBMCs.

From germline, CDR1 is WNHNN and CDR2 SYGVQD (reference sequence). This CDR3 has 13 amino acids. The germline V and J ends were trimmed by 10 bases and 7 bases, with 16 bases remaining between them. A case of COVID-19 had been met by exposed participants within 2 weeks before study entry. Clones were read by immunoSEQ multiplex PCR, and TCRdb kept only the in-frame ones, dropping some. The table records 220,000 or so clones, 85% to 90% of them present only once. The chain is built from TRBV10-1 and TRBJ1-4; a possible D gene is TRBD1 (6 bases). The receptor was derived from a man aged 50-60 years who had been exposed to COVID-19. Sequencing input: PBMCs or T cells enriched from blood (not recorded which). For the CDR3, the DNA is TGCGCCACCTTCGGGACAAGAACTGAAAAACTGTTTTTT. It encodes CATFGTRTEKLFF.